This T cell receptor beta chain was found in a study of T cells in Graves' hyperthyroidism and ophthalmopathy. TCR beta CDR3 region amplification was performed from RNA transcripts. The TCR CDR3 first-round RT-PCR relied on the HTBI primer set. TCRdb fed the multiplex PCR reads into MiXCR, producing one record per CDR3 protein. This table has roughly 500,000 distinct CDR3 sequences, about 45% appearing once. At least ten counts were recorded for this clonotype. The material sequenced was peripheral blood or thyroid tissue (not recorded which). This sequence originates from an adult woman with Graves' disease, either hyperthyroidism or ophthalmopathy (not recorded which).

The CDR3 DNA reads as TGTGCCACTTCACCCGGTCAGCCCCAGCATTTT. Translated, it gives CATSPGQPQHF. The J gene is TRBJ1-5, the V gene TRBV6-6, with D uncertain. The germline V gene has CDR1 MNHNY and CDR2 SVGAGI (reference sequence). V was clipped by 10 bases and J by 6 bases, with 10 bases between them. The CDR3 sequence is 11 residues long.